This T cell receptor beta chain was observed in a study of CD8+ T cells in alopecia areata. Study observations and caveats: Researchers report lesional scalp, most notably alopecia totalis/universalis, outstripped normal scalp in clonality. Scalp samples also yield sequences of resident alphabeta T cells from normal skin.

In regard to this clone: The antigen is unknown.

Isolated RNA was reverse transcribed into cDNA used as the sequencing template. Some clones are missing from TCRdb's copy, which holds only in-frame ones; the method was immunoSEQ multiplex PCR. The sample shows 80,000 to 100,000 clones, 44% of them seen only once. Stated treatment: oral pan-JAK inhibitor, 5-10 mg twice daily. With 6 bases removed from V and 5 bases from J, the gap between germline ends came to 19 bases. The germline V gene has CDR1 SGHTA and CDR2 FQGNSA. This CDR3 comprises 15 residues. The rearrangement links TRBV7-2 to TRBJ2-5; weak D call: TRBD2 (6 bases). The TCR sequence derives from a human donor with alopecia areata. The input for sequencing was CD8+ T cells sorted from blood, taken at week 24, from a patient treated with tofacitinib. The CDR3 region has the DNA TGTGCCAGCAGACCCGGGACTCTGAAGGGGGAGACCCAGTACTTC. This translates into CASRPGTLKGETQYF.